This T cell receptor beta chain emerged from a study of T cells after yellow fever vaccination (dated by TCRdb to between 2018 and 2021). Concerning the study at large: Libraries from fractions with low cell numbers were prepared with the SMART-Seq v4 Ultra Low Input RNA kit. To follow T-cell clones before and after both primary and booster YFV17D yellow fever vaccination, bulk TCR alpha and beta repertoires underwent longitudinal sequencing. The cohort comprised two healthy male donors, one aged 18 to 30 and one aged 30 to 39 years. Bulk PBMC replicates and cell subsets were isolated from blood drawn at multiple timepoints before and after both primary and secondary immunization. The research as a whole found: A small share of clonotypes was detected in both CD4 and CD8 compartments, with the overlap likely arising from convergent recombination. After the booster, most of the clones that had expanded following primary vaccination were detected again (96% of CD4 and around 90% of CD8), which suggests that memory was broadly maintained. Computational filtering was needed because FACS-sorted repertoires could contain abundant contaminating clonotypes from the bulk population. The secondary T-cell response was found to be weaker but faster than the primary response, with a peak reached on day 5 rather than on day 15. Because the study included only two donors, the extent to which the findings can be generalized is limited.

Synthesis of TCR cDNA relied on 5'RACE template switching, a step that introduced a universal primer site along with unique molecular identifiers. Priming for cDNA synthesis came from both the TCR alpha and TCR beta constant segments. Library amplification used two PCR steps, and the second PCR step added sample barcodes and sequencing adapters. Sequencing of libraries was done on Illumina HiSeq 2500 (2x100 bp) or NovaSeq (2x150 bp). In the source study's methods: MIGEC handled demultiplexing of reads and collapsing into UMI consensus sequences, while MiXCR performed V(D)J alignment. Vaccine-responding clonotypes were defined with edgeR using replicate PBMC samples, requiring FDR below 0.01 and a log2 fold change above 5 up to day 15. Bulk clonotypes were assigned CD4 or CD8 identity according to which sequenced CD4 or CD8 repertoire held them at higher abundance. TCRdb ran its own pipeline on the public reads, namely fastp trimming at Q25 and MiXCR clone calling, and kept in-frame beta chains. Each CDR3 protein appears once, grouped with its most common genes and DNA. For this entry, the V and J calls and clone size follow TCRdb and not the study's own pipeline. The sample table holds 320,000 or so distinct CDR3 sequences, of which less than 9.5% were seen once. Together, the top ten hold about 16% of the sample.

In regard to this clonotype: This receptor's antigen is unknown. Per-base quality was not reported, and no clone a single base away is much larger than it.

The junction shows trimming of 6 bases on V and 5 bases on J, plus 13 bases between the germline ends. The CDR3 sequence holds 13 residues, the cysteine and phenylalanine included. Of all the DNA, just the CDR3 is kept, 39 bases in frame from base 1. Sample treatment or condition, as interpreted from the label and publication: live attenuated yellow fever vaccine strain. At every blood-draw timepoint, two biological replicates of bulk PBMCs were collected. PBMCs were isolated from peripheral blood using a standard Ficoll-Paque protocol. TriZol was used to extract RNA from bulk PBMCs, from CD4 and CD8 fractions, and from dextramer-positive and dextramer-negative fractions.

The sequence was obtained from a man aged 18 to 35 who received the YFV17D yellow fever vaccine. The receptor chain draws on TRBV12-3 or TRBV12-4 and TRBJ1-1; perhaps TRBD1 is the D gene, with 5 bases matching. The sequencing used PBMCs, collected around 45 days after the first yellow fever vaccination. The DNA sequence is as follows: TGTGCCAGCAGCAGGGTGATGAGGACTGAAGCTTTCTTT. Its protein reads: CASSRVMRTEAFF.